This TCR beta chain was found in a study of OX40 agonist ivuxolimab in advanced cancers. Between the trimmed V and J ends, which lost 3 bases and 4 bases, there was a span of 14 bases. CDR3 length: 15 amino acids. Germline CDR1 SGDLS, CDR2 YYNGEE. Clones were sequenced by immunoSEQ multiplex PCR, and TCRdb holds only the in-frame ones, with some missing. The table has approximately 19,000 clones, about 81% seen once. This chain links TRBV9 with TRBJ2-1; either TRBD1 or TRBD2 may fit D (5 bases each). This TCR was sampled from an adult with an advanced solid tumor such as melanoma, head and neck, liver or kidney cancer. Source: CD4+ or CD8+ T cells sorted from blood, taken in a trial of the OX40 agonist ivuxolimab. This chain's CDR3 is CASSGEGLWYNEQFF. DNA of the CDR3: TGTGCCAGCAGCGGAGAGGGGTTATGGTACAATGAGCAGTTCTTC.